Below, one T cell receptor beta chain is given with its context. The data originate from a study of blood T cell repertoires in COVID-19. Study-level background: Spain, Italy and the United States supplied samples that represented acute and convalescent COVID-19. The analysed material was cDNA or gDNA that came from T cells, B-cell-depleted T cells, or PBMCs.

Germline CDR1 reads LNHDA; CDR2 reads SQIVND (reference sequence). J was trimmed by 2 bases and V by 3 bases; bases with no gene match: 7. There are 16 residues in the CDR3. Original methodology: Amplification from reference gene primers served as the basis for estimated nucleated cell counts. Libraries were prepared by immunoSEQ multiplex PCR; TCRdb keeps only in-frame clonotypes and omits some of them. V and J calls and clone size follow that table, whereas D and trimming were derived from the DNA. Counted here are roughly 250,000 clones, 80% to 85% occurring once; the ten biggest clones make up around 4.4%.

This clonotype originated in a man in his forties or fifties with active or convalescent COVID-19. The chain employs TRBV19 and TRBJ1-5; 7 nucleotides line up with TRBD1. Sequencing was done on a sample of peripheral blood. CDR3 residues: CASSILRDRGNQPQHF. In DNA, the CDR3 is TGTGCCAGTAGTATCTTAAGAGACAGGGGCAATCAGCCCCAGCATTTT.